This T cell receptor (beta chain) was retrieved from a study of OX40 agonist ivuxolimab in advanced cancers. Repertoires were generated with immunoSEQ multiplex PCR, while TCRdb's copy carries only in-frame clones and drops some. The repertoire includes approximately 61,000 clones, roughly nine tenths of them detected once, and about 17% sits in the top ten. With V trimmed by 2 bases and J by 5 bases, 6 bases remained unmatched. The CDR3 runs 16 residues. The germline V gene encodes CDR1 ENHRY and CDR2 SYGVKD. This TCR was sampled from an adult with an advanced solid tumor such as melanoma, head and neck, liver or kidney cancer. This material consisted of CD4+ or CD8+ T cells sorted from blood, taken in a trial of the OX40 agonist ivuxolimab. This sequence joins TRBV10-3 and TRBJ1-5; 10 bases are a match to TRBD1. The DNA of the CDR3 is TGTGCCATCAGTGAGGGGAGCGGACAGGGGGATCAGCCCCAGCATTTT. Its protein product is CAISEGSGQGDQPQHF.